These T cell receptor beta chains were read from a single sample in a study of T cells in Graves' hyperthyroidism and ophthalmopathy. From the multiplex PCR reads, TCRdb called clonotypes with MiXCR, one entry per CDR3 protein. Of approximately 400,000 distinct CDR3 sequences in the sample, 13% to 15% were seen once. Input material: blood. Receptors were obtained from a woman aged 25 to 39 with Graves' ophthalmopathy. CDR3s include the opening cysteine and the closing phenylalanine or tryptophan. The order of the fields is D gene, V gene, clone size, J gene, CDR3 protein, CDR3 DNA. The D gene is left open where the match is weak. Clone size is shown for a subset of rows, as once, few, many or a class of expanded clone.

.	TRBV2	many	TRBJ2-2	CASSFRGATGELFF	TGTGCCAGCAGTTTTCGGGGGGCAACCGGGGAGCTGTTTTTT
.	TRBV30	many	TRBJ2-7	CAWSVQGRISEQYF	TGTGCCTGGAGTGTACAGGGCCGGATAAGCGAGCAGTACTTC
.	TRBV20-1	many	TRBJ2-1	CSAGRTGGPSYNEQFF	TGCAGTGCGGGGAGGACAGGTGGGCCCTCCTACAATGAGCAGTTCTTC
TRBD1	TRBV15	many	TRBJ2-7	CATSRDPRDRVDEQYF	TGTGCCACCAGCAGAGATCCCCGGGACAGGGTTGATGAGCAGTACTTC
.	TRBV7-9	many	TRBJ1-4	CASSLLQGYRNEKLFF	TGTGCCAGCAGCTTATTACAGGGCTACAGAAATGAAAAACTGTTTTTT
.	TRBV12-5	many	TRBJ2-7	CASGLVLGTPTYEQYF	TGTGCTAGTGGTTTGGTCTTAGGGACTCCCACCTACGAGCAGTACTTC
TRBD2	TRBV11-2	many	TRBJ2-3	CASVGRRGVSTDTQYF	TGTGCCAGCGTAGGTCGGCGGGGGGTTAGCACAGATACGCAGTATTTT
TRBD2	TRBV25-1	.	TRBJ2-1	CASGGGAGEQFF	TGTGCCAGCGGCGGGGGGGCCGGTGAGCAGTTCTTC
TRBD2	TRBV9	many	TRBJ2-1	CASSVAQGLAGASYEQFF	TGTGCCAGCAGCGTAGCCCAGGGGCTAGCGGGTGCTTCCTATGAGCAGTTCTTC
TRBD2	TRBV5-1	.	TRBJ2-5	CASSSSTSAETQYF	TGCGCCAGCAGCTCCTCGACTAGCGCGGAGACCCAGTACTTC
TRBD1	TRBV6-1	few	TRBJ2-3	CASSEALQGASDTQYF	TGTGCCAGCAGTGAAGCGCTACAGGGGGCCTCAGATACGCAGTATTTT
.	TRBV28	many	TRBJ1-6	CASNQGNSPLHF	TGTGCCAGCAATCAGGGAAATTCACCCCTCCACTTT
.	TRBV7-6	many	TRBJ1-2	CASSFKLYGYTF	TGTGCCAGCAGCTTCAAGTTATATGGCTACACCTTC
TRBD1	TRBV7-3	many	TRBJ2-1	CASSYPGTGGAGNEQFF	TGTGCCAGCAGCTACCCGGGGACAGGGGGCGCCGGGAATGAGCAGTTCTTC
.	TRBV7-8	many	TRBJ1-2	CASSFRPQPNYGYTF	TGTGCCAGCAGCTTCCGACCCCAACCGAACTATGGCTACACCTTC
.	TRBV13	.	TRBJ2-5	CASSHSLRVETQYF	TGTGCCAGCAGCCATAGCCTGAGGGTCGAGACCCAGTACTTC
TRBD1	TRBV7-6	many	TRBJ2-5	CASSDRELETQYF	TGTGCCAGCAGCGACAGGGAACTAGAGACCCAGTACTTC
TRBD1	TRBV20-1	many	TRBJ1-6	CSPVRTGVSPLHF	TGCAGTCCCGTGCGGACAGGGGTTTCACCCCTCCACTTT
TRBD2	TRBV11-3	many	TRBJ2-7	CASSLSGTSYEQYF	TGTGCCAGCAGCTTAAGCGGGACCTCCTACGAGCAGTACTTC
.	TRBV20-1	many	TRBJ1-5	CSARETGDQPQHF	TGCAGTGCTAGAGAGACAGGTGATCAGCCCCAGCATTTT
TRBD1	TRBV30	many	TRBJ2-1	CAWSGGQGMDEQFF	TGTGCCTGGAGTGGCGGACAGGGTATGGATGAGCAGTTCTTC
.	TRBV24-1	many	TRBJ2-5	CATSPAGRETQYF	TGTGCCACCAGCCCGGCAGGAAGGGAGACCCAGTACTTC
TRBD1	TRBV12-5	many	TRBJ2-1	CASGLDRVEQFF	TGTGCTAGTGGTCTTGACAGGGTTGAGCAGTTCTTC
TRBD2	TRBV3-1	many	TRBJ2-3	CASSPSGGPDTQYF	TGTGCCAGCAGCCCAAGCGGGGGTCCAGATACGCAGTATTTT
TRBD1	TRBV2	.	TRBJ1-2	CASSEWSGPGGQLNYGYTF	TGTGCCAGCAGTGAATGGTCCGGCCCGGGGGGACAGCTTAACTATGGCTACACCTTC
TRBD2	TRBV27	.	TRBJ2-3	CASSAWTSGGRTQYF	TGTGCCAGCAGCGCTTGGACTAGCGGGGGGCGTACGCAGTATTTT
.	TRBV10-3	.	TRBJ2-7	CATSEGQLGYEQYF	TGTGCCACCAGTGAGGGGCAGCTTGGGTACGAGCAGTACTTC
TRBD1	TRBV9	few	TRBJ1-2	CASSASQGAHYGYTF	TGTGCCAGCAGCGCATCACAGGGGGCTCACTATGGCTACACCTTC
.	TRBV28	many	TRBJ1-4	CASSSPIGEINEKLFF	TGTGCCAGCAGCTCTCCCATCGGAGAGATTAATGAAAAACTGTTTTTT
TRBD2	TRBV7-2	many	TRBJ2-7	CASSHARTSGGMYEQYF	TGTGCCAGCAGCCATGCCAGGACTAGCGGGGGGATGTACGAGCAGTACTTC
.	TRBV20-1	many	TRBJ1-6	CSARAPEGLYNSPLHF	TGCAGTGCTAGAGCCCCGGAGGGGTTATACAATTCACCCCTCCACTTT
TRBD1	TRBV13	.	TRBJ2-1	CASEDRIYNEQFF	TGTGCCAGCGAGGACAGGATCTACAATGAGCAGTTCTTC
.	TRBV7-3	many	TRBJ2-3	CASSSLGAADTQYF	TGTGCCAGCAGCTCCCTAGGGGCGGCAGATACGCAGTATTTT